This T cell receptor (beta chain) was documented in a study of T cell responses to AZD1222 COVID-19 vaccine (dated by TCRdb to about 2021). The study in broad terms: Because spike-specific TCR depth and breadth did not differ between the two schedules, AZD1222 recipients who got a second dose at roughly 4 weeks were pooled with those who got a second dose at roughly 12 weeks. Trial participants were enrolled by age into subgroups of 18-55, 56-69 and 70-plus years, and about 150, 27 and 61 TCR-sequenced participants, respectively, were included in these subgroups. A total of around 240 trial participants underwent TCR sequencing, of whom 207 received two doses of AZD1222 and 26 received two doses of the MenACWY control vaccine. Overall results and qualifications from the work: Spike-specific TCR breadth and depth rose significantly after two AZD1222 doses compared with day 0 and with MenACWY recipients. Because no day 14 peak-response samples were available, repertoires were characterized only after the peak T cell response. In the small 56-69-year group, the increase in depth fell short of significance, most likely because of low power. Epitopes outside the regions mutated in the B.1.351 and B.1.1.7 variants were reportedly recognized by nearly half of the unique spike-specific TCRs. Most participants were white British and females outnumbered males, and the authors suggested that clonal diversity may have been underestimated. The vaccine-associated CD4 TCRs covered the entire spike protein, and the dominant responses fell in regions 160-218 and 743-854. Conclusions about previously exposed vaccinees are limited because only five to seven AZD1222 recipients were SARS-CoV-2 seropositive at baseline.

The CDR3 regions of human TCRbeta chains were analyzed by immunosequencing. As for the authors' bioinformatics: TCRs in the repertoires were matched against a reference library of SARS-CoV-2-specific TCRs that had been generated with the MIRA antigen-specificity platform. Breadth meant the fraction of unique TCRs that were SARS-CoV-2-associated, whereas depth meant the fraction of total T cells that were SARS-CoV-2-associated. Using the MIRA data, each spike-specific TCR was assigned both to the spike region to which the TCR was reactive and to a CD4 or CD8 class. Log10-transformed breadth and depth values were compared by one-way ANOVA with Sidak's multiple comparisons tests. TCRdb mirrors the immuneACCESS table, restricted to in-frame sequences. Some clones are absent from its copies; in checked studies, under half trace to an unresolved V gene, and the reason for the others is unknown. The V and J calls and the clone size are those of that table, but D and trimming were determined from the DNA. Here the sample has around 140,000 clones; about 92% occur a single time. The ten largest clonotypes hold approximately 5.4% of the sample.

Based on the germline V gene, the CDR1 and CDR2 sequences are SNHLY and FYNNEI. The cysteine opens and the phenylalanine closes a CDR3 of 13 amino acids. The only DNA kept is the CDR3, 39 bases in frame from the first base. Between the V and J ends, shortened by 8 bases and 2 bases respectively, the junction contains 13 bases. The time point label here, explained by the study, means: baseline before first vaccination. Vaccinee samples came from UK trials COV001 and COV002, including a single-blind randomized controlled phase 2/3 trial of AZD1222 (ChAdOx1 nCoV-19) in healthy adults. For TCRbeta chain sequencing, PBMC samples from trial participants were taken at day 0 and at day 28 after the second dose. The sample holds one count of this clone. The antigen it recognizes is unknown. The record has no base qualities; no much larger clone is one base away.

The chain couples TRBV2 to TRBJ2-7; the best D guess is TRBD1, with 5 bases matching. This receptor was identified in an adult in good health. Specimen: peripheral blood, collected on day 0 of AZD1222 vaccination. The bases are TGTGCCAGCTTAGACAGACAGACCTACGAGCAGTACTTC. This yields the protein CASLDRQTYEQYF. The full variable domain, completed from the reference TRBV2 and TRBJ2-7 proteins outside the CDR3, reads EPEVTQTPSHQVTQMGQEVILRCVPISNHLYFYWYRQILGQKVEFLVSFYNNEISEKSEIFDDQFSVERPDGSNFTLKIRSTKLEDSAMYFCASLDRQTYEQYFGPGTRLTVT.